This TCR beta chain was obtained from a study of T cell clonotyping in hematopoietic cell transplantation. Broader study findings: At the given depth, recipient repertoires were over 97% de novo clonotypes. Higher Inverse Simpson Index values in graft donor and pretransplant recipient predicted broader posttransplant TCR diversity. After transplant, recipient diversity fell while pathologically expanded clonotypes grew through day 180.

The V end was cut by 1 base, the J end by 0 bases, with 9 bases between. Germline V gene sequence: CDR1 MRHNA, CDR2 SNTAGT. CDR3 length: 16 amino acids. Only in-frame clones appear in the TCRdb table, and some are missing; sequencing was by immunoSEQ multiplex PCR. The table lists under 45,000 clones, 75% to 90% of them singletons. A remark on this clone: The antigen is unknown.

Material: peripheral blood mononuclear cells. V and J are TRBV6-4 and TRBJ2-2; D gene unclear. This TCR derives from a middle-aged woman in good health. Some clones in this sample may be carry-over from other donors' samples. DNA of the CDR3: TGTGCCAGCAGTGACTACGTCACCACGAACACCGGGGAGCTGTTTTTT. Translating gives CASSDYVTTNTGELFF.